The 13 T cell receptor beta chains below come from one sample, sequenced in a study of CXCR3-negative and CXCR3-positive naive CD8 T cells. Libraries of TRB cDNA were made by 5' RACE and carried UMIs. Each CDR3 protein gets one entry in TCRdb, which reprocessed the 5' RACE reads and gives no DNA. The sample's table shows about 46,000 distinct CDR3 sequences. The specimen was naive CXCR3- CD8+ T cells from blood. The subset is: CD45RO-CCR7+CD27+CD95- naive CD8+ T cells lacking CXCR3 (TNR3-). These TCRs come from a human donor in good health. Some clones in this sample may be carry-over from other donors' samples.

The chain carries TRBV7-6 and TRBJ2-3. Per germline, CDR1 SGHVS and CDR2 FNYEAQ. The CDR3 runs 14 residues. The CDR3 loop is CAIQECLLRDTQYF.

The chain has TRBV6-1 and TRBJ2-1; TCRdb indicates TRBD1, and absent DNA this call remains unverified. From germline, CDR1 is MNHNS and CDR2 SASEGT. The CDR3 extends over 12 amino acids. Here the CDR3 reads CASNQGVNEQFF.

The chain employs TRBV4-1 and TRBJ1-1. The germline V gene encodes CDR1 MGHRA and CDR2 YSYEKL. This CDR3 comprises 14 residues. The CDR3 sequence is CASSQDGAGNEAFF.

The CDR3 region is CASSPRWDQRAGNEQFF. The chain links TRBV7-9 to TRBJ2-1; TCRdb reports TRBD2, a call that lacks DNA to check it against. There are 17 residues in the CDR3. Germline V lookup: CDR1 SEHNR, CDR2 FQNEAQ (reference sequence). The full variable domain, completed using reference TRBV7-9 and TRBJ2-1, is DTGVSQNPRHKITKRGQNVTFRCDPISEHNRLYWYRQTLGQGPEFLTYFQNEAQLEKSRLLSDRFSAERPKGSFSTLEIQRTEQGDSAMYLCASSPRWDQRAGNEQFFGPGTRLTVL.

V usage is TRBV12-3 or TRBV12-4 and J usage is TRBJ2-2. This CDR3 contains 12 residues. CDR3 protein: CASSFWGGELFF.

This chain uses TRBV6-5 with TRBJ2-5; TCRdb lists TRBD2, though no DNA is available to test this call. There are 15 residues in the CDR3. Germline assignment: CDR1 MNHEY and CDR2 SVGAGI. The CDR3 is CASSHGGGPQETQYF.

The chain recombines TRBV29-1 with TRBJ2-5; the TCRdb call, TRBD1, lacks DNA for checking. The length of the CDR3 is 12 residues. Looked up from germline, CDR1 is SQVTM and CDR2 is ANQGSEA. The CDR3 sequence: CSVDWGLVTQYF.

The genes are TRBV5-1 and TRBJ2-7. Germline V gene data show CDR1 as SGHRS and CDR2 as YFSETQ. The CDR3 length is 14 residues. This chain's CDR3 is CASSFGQIPYEQYF.

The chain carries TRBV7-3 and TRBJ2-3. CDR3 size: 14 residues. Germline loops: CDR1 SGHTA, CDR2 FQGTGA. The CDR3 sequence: CASSQGLGTDTQYF.

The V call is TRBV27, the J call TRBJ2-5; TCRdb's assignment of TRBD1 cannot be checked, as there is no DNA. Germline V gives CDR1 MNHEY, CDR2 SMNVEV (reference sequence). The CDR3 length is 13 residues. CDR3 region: CASSLWGGETQYF.

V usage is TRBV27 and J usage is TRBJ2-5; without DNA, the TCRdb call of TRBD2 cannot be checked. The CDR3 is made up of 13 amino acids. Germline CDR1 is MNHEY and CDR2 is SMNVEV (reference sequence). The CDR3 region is CASSTAVGETQYF.

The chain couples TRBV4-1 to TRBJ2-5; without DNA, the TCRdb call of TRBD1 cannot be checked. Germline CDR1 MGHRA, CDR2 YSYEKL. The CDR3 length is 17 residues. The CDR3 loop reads CASSHPGQGASGETQYF.

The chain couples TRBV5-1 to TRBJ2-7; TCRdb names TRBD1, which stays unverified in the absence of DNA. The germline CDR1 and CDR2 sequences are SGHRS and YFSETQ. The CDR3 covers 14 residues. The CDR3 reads CASSLVTGGYEQYF.